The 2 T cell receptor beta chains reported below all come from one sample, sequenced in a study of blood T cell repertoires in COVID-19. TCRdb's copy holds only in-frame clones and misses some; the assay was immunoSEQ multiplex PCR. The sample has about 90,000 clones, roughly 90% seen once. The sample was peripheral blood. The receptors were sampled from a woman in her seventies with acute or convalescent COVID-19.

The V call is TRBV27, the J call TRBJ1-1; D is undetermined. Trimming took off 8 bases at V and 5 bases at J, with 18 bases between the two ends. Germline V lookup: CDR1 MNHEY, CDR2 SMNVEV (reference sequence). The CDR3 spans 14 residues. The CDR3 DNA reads TGTGCCAGCGGAAGGGCCCTAGAGGGTACTGAAGCTTTCTTT. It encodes CASGRALEGTEAFF.

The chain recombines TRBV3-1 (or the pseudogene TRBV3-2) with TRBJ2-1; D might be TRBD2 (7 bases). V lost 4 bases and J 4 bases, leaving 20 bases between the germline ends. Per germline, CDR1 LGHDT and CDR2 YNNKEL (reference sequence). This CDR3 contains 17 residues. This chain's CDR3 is CASSPTWAGAQYNEQFF. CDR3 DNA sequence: TGTGCCAGCAGCCCTACCTGGGCGGGGGCACAGTACAATGAGCAGTTCTTC.